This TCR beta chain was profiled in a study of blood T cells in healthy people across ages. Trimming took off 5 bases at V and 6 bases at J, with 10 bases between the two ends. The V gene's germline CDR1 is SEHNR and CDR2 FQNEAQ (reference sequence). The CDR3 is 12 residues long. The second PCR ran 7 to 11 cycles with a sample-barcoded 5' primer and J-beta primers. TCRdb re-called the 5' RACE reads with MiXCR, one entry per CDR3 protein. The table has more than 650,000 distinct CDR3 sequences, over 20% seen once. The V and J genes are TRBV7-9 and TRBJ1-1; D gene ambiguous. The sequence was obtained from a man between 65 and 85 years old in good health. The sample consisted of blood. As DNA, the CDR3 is TGTGCCAGCAGCCCCCCCTACGCTGAAGCTTTCTTT. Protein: CASSPPYAEAFF.